This is a list of T cell receptor beta chains from one sample in a study of cytotoxic CD8 clonotypes in ibrutinib-treated CLL. The table came from immunoSEQ multiplex PCR; TCRdb's copy has only in-frame clones and leaves some out. The sample lists some 28,000 clones, 62% occurring once. The input for sequencing was PBMCs, taken before ibrutinib treatment. The receptors shown here come from a human donor with chronic lymphocytic leukemia. Both conserved end residues are part of each CDR3. The D gene is left open where the match is weak. Clone size, where shown, is once, few, many, or a class for clones that have expanded.

j_gene | abundance | len | v_gene | d_gene | CDR3aa | CDR3nt
TRBJ1-5 | . | 17 | TRBV28 | . | CASSLYMLGSTNQPQHF | TGTGCCAGCAGTTTATATATGTTGGGGAGTACAAATCAGCCCCAGCATTTT
TRBJ1-1 | . | 13 | TRBV10-3 | . | CAISVQGNTEAFF | TGTGCCATCAGTGTTCAGGGGAACACTGAAGCTTTCTTT
TRBJ2-1 | few | 14 | TRBV5-4 | TRBD1 | CASSLPTGYNEQFF | TGTGCCAGCAGCCTCCCGACAGGGTACAATGAGCAGTTCTTC
TRBJ1-2 | few | 18 | TRBV9 | TRBD1 | CASSVAGGQAEYHYGYTF | TGTGCCAGCAGCGTAGCGGGTGGACAGGCCGAATATCACTATGGCTACACCTTC
TRBJ1-1 | . | 17 | TRBV18 | TRBD1 | CASSPRTGADMNTEAFF | TGTGCCAGCTCACCAAGGACAGGGGCCGATATGAACACTGAAGCTTTCTTT
TRBJ2-1 | . | 16 | TRBV5-4 | . | CASSLALGRAGNEQFF | TGTGCCAGCAGCTTGGCACTGGGACGAGCCGGCAATGAGCAGTTCTTC
TRBJ2-6 | few | 16 | TRBV6-5 | . | CASSYSDSSGANVLTF | TGTGCCAGCAGTTACTCCGACAGCTCTGGGGCCAACGTCCTGACTTTC
TRBJ2-3 | . | 16 | TRBV5-6 | . | CASSLDRPRRTDTQYF | TGTGCCAGCAGCTTGGATAGGCCCCGGAGGACAGATACGCAGTATTTT
TRBJ2-1 | . | 15 | TRBV19 | . | CASSIYPGTDNEQFF | TGTGCCAGTAGTATTTATCCGGGAACAGACAATGAGCAGTTCTTC
TRBJ2-7 | few | 15 | TRBV19 | . | CASSIRGSQSYEQYF | TGTGCCAGTAGTATTCGGGGGAGTCAGTCCTACGAGCAGTACTTC
TRBJ1-2 | . | 16 | TRBV19 | . | CASSIDPARGIYGYTF | TGTGCCAGTAGTATAGATCCGGCCCGGGGGATCTATGGCTACACCTTC
TRBJ2-3 | . | 18 | TRBV6-4 | . | CASSEADGTDTSTDTQYF | TGTGCCAGCAGTGAAGCGGACGGTACGGACACTAGCACAGATACGCAGTATTTT
TRBJ2-2 | . | 13 | TRBV6-6 | TRBD2 | CASSGGGTGELFF | TGTGCCAGCAGTGGGGGGGGCACCGGGGAGCTGTTTTTT
TRBJ2-1 | . | 16 | TRBV5-4 | TRBD1 | CASSSPNRGSYNEQFF | TGTGCCAGCAGTTCCCCCAACAGGGGTTCCTACAATGAGCAGTTCTTC
TRBJ2-2 | . | 13 | TRBV9 | . | CASSLLDPGELFF | TGTGCCAGCAGCCTACTCGACCCCGGGGAGCTGTTTTTT
TRBJ2-7 | . | 14 | TRBV6-1 | TRBD1 | CASSTVGQGYEQYF | TGTGCCAGCAGCACGGTAGGACAGGGCTACGAGCAGTACTTC
TRBJ1-1 | few | 14 | TRBV9 | . | CASSVGGVRTEAFF | TGTGCCAGCAGCGTAGGGGGGGTCAGAACTGAAGCTTTCTTT
TRBJ1-2 | . | 14 | TRBV7-3 | . | CASSPTDPNYGYTF | TGTGCCAGCAGCCCGACAGACCCTAACTATGGCTACACCTTC
TRBJ1-4 | few | 11 | TRBV10-3 | . | CAIREGEKLFF | TGTGCCATCAGGGAGGGTGAAAAACTGTTTTTT
TRBJ1-5 | . | 14 | TRBV12-5 | . | CASGPSGPNQPQHF | TGTGCTAGTGGTCCCTCCGGTCCCAATCAGCCCCAGCATTTT